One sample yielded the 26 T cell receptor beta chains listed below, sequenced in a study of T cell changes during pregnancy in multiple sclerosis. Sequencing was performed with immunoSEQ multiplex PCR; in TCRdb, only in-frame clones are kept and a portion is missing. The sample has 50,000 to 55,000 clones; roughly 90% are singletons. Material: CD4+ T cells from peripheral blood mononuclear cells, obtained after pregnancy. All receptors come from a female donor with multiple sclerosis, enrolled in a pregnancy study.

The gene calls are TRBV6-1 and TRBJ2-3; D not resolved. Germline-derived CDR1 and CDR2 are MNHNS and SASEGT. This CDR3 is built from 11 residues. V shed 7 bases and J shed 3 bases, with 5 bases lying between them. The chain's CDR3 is CASTGTDTQYF. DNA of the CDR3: TGTGCCAGCACCGGGACAGATACGCAGTATTTT.

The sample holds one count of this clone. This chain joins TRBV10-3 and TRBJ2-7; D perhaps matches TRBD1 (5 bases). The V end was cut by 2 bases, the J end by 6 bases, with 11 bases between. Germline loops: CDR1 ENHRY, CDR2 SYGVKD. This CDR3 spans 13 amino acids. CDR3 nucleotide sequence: TGTGCCATCAGTGAGGGGGCAGCAGGCGAGCAGTACTTC. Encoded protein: CAISEGAAGEQYF.

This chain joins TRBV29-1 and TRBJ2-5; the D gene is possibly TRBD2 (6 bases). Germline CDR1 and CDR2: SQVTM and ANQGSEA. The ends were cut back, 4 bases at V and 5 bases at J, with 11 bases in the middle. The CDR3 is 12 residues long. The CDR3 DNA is TGCAGCGTTGCGGAGGGGCGGGAGACCCAGTACTTC. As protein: CSVAEGRETQYF.

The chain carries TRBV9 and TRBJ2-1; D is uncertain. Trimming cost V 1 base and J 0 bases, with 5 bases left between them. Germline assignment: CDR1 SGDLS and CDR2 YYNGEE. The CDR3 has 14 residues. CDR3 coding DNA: TGTGCCAGCAGCGTAAAGCCCTCCTACAATGAGCAGTTCTTC. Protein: CASSVKPSYNEQFF.

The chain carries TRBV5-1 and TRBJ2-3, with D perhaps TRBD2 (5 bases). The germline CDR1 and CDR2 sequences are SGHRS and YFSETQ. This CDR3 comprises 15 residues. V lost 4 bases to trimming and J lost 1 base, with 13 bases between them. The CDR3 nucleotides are TGCGCCAGCAGCGCCAGCCTGGGAGGCACAGATACGCAGTATTTT. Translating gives CASSASLGGTDTQYF.

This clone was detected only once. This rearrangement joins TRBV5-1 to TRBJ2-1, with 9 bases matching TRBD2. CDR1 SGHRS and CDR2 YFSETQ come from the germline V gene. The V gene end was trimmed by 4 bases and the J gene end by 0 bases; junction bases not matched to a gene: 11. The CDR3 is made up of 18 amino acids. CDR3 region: CASSPDLLAGSSYNEQFF. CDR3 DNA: TGCGCCAGCAGCCCCGACTTACTAGCGGGCAGCTCCTACAATGAGCAGTTCTTC.

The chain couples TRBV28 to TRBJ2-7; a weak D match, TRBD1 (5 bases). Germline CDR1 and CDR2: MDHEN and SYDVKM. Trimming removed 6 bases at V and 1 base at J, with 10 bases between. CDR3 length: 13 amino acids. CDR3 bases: TGTGCCAGCAGCATCGACAGTTCCTACGAGCAGTACTTC. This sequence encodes CASSIDSSYEQYF.

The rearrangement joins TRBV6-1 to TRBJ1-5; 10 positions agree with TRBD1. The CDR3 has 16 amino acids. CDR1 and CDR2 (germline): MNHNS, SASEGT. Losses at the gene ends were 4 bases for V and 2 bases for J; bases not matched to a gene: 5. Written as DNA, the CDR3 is TGTGCCAGCAGTGGGACAGGGGGTTCGGGCAATCAGCCCCAGCATTTT. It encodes CASSGTGGSGNQPQHF.

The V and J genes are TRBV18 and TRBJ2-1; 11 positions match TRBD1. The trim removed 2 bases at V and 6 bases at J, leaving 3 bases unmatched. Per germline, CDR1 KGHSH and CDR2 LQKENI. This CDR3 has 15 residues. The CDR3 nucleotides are TGTGCCAGCTCACCAGGACAGGGGGCGGTCAATGAGCAGTTCTTC. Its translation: CASSPGQGAVNEQFF.

CDR3 nucleotides: TGTGCCAGCAGTCCTAGCGGGAGGGGCACAGATACGCAGTATTTT. Its protein is CASSPSGRGTDTQYF. The chain uses TRBV5-4 and TRBJ2-3; 12 bases align to TRBD2. Germline V lookup: CDR1 SGHNT, CDR2 YYREEE (reference sequence). Unmatched junction bases numbered 2, after V lost 5 bases and J lost 1 base. The CDR3 is 15 amino acids.

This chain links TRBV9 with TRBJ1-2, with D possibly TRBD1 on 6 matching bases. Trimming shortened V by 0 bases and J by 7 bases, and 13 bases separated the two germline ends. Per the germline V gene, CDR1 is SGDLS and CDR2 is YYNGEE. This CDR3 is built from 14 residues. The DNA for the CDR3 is TGTGCCAGCAGCGTAGTAGGGGGGGCTGGTGGCTACACCTTC. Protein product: CASSVVGGAGGYTF.

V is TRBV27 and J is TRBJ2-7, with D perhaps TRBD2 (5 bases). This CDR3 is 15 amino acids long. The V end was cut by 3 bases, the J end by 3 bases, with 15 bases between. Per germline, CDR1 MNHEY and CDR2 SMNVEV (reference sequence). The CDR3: CASSFSRTGIYEQYF. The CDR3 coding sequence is TGTGCCAGCAGTTTCTCCCGGACTGGGATCTACGAGCAGTACTTC.

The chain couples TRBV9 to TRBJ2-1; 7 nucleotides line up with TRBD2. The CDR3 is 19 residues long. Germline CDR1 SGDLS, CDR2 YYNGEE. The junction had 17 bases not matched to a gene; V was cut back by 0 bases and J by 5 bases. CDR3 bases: TGTGCCAGCAGCGTAGAAAACGGGAGGTCTAAGGGCACACACAATGAGCAGTTCTTC. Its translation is CASSVENGRSKGTHNEQFF.

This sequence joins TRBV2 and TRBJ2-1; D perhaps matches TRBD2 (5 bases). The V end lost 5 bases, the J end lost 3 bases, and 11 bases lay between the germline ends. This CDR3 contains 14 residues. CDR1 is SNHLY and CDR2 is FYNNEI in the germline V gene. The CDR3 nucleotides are TGTGCCAGCAGTACCCCGGGAATCTACAATGAGCAGTTCTTC. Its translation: CASSTPGIYNEQFF.

The CDR3 region has the DNA TGCGCCAGCAGCTTAGCAGGGGCGAACGGGGAAAAACTGTTTTTT. It encodes CASSLAGANGEKLFF. The genes are TRBV5-1 and TRBJ1-4; possibly TRBD1 for D (6 bases). Germline CDR1 is SGHRS and CDR2 is YFSETQ. Trimming cost V 2 bases and J 8 bases, with 16 bases left between them. The CDR3 has 15 amino acids. Variable domain in full (rest from reference TRBV5-1 and TRBJ1-4): KAGVTQTPRYLIKTRGQQVTLSCSPISGHRSVSWYQQTPGQGLQFLFEYFSETQRNKGNFPGRFSGRQFSNSRSEMNVSTLELGDSALYLCASSLAGANGEKLFFGSGTQLSVL.

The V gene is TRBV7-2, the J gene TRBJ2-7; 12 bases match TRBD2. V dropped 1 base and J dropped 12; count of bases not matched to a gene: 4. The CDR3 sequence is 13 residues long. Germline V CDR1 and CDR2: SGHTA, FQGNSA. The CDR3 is CASSLGLAGEPYF. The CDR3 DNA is TGTGCCAGCAGCTTAGGACTAGCGGGAGAACCGTACTTC.

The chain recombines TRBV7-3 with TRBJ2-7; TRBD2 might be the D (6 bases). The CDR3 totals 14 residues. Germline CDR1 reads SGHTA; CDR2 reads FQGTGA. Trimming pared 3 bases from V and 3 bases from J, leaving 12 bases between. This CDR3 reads CASSFGGEGYEQYF. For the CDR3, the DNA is TGTGCCAGCAGCTTCGGGGGTGAAGGCTACGAGCAGTACTTC.

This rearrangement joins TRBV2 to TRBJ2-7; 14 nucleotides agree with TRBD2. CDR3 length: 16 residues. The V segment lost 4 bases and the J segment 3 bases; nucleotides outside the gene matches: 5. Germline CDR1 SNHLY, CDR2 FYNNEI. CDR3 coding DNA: TGTGCCAGCAGTGCGGGACTAGCGGGAGACTACTACGAGCAGTACTTC. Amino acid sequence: CASSAGLAGDYYEQYF.

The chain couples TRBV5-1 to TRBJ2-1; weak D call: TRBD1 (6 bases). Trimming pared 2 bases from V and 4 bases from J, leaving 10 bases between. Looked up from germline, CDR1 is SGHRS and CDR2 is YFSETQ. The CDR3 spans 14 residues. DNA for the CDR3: TGCGCCAGCAGCTTTACAGGGCCTTACAATGAGCAGTTCTTC. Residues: CASSFTGPYNEQFF.

Here the CDR3 reads CASSSPRTSGRAIDTQYF. The DNA of the CDR3 is TGTGCCAGTAGTAGCCCCCGGACTAGCGGGAGGGCCATAGATACGCAGTATTTT. The V gene is TRBV19, the J gene TRBJ2-3; TRBD2 agrees at 15 bases. The CDR3 contains 18 residues. The V and J ends lost 4 bases and 5 bases, in that order; junction bases with no gene match: 10. Germline lookup yields CDR1 LNHDA and CDR2 SQIVND (reference sequence). The variable domain in full, completed from reference TRBV19 and TRBJ2-3, reads DGGITQSPKYLFRKEGQNVTLSCEQNLNHDAMYWYRQDPGQGLRLIYYSQIVNDFQKGDIAEGYSVSREKKESFPLTVTSAQKNPTAFYLCASSSPRTSGRAIDTQYFGPGTRLTVL.

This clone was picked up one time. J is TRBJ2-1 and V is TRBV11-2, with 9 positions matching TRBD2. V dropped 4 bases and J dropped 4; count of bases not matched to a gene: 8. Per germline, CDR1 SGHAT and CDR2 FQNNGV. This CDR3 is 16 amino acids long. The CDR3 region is CASSSLKGLAYNEQFF. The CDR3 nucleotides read TGTGCCAGCAGCTCCCTGAAGGGACTAGCTTACAATGAGCAGTTCTTC.

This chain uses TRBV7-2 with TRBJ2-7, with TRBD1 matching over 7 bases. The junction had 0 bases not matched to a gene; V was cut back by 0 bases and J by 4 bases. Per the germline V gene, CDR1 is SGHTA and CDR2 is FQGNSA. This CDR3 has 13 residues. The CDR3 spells CASSLAGQYEQYF. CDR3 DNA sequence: TGTGCCAGCAGCTTAGCGGGACAGTACGAGCAGTACTTC.

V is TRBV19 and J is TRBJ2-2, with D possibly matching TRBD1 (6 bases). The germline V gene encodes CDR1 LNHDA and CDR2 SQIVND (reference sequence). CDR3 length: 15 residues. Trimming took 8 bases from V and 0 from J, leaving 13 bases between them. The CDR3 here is CASYPGTTNTGELFF. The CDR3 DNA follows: TGTGCCAGTTACCCCGGGACAACGAACACCGGGGAGCTGTTTTTT.

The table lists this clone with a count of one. The CDR3 coding sequence is TGTGCCAGCAGAGAACATACCGGGACAGTTAACTATGGCTACACCTTC. It translates to CASREHTGTVNYGYTF. The J gene is TRBJ1-2, the V gene TRBV2; 7 bases are shared with TRBD1. Germline-derived CDR1 and CDR2 are SNHLY and FYNNEI. The CDR3 is 16 residues long. The J segment lost 1 base and the V segment lost 6 bases, leaving 11 bases of the junction unmatched.

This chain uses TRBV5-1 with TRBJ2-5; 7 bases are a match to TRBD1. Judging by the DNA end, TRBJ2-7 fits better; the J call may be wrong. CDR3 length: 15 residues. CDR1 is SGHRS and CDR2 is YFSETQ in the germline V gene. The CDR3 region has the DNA TGCGCCAGCAGCCCTGGTGGACAGGCCTCCTACGAGCAGTACTTC. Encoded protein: CASSPGGQASYEQYF.

CDR3 sequence (DNA): TGTGCCAGCAGCAAAGTTCGGCTAGCGGGAGAGGATGAGCAGTTCTTC. Its protein is CASSKVRLAGEDEQFF. The chain has TRBV21-1 and TRBJ2-1; the tabulated D call, TRBD2, remains unverified against the DNA. TRBV21-1 is a listed pseudogene. There are 16 residues in the CDR3.